This T cell receptor (beta chain) was sequenced during a study of response to subunit inactivated influenza vaccine. The CDR3 consists of 14 residues. Per germline, CDR1 PRHDT and CDR2 FYEKMQ (reference sequence). Losses at the gene ends were 5 bases for V and 4 bases for J; bases not matched to a gene: 4. This clonotype was counted a few times. Its target is not known. Overall study results and limits: The authors suggested that few new T cells are recruited per seasonal influenza vaccination.

TCRdb reprocessed the RT-PCR reads via MiXCR and lists one record per CDR3 protein. The sample gives about 520,000 distinct CDR3 sequences, approximately 9.9% of which show up once; about an eighth is in the top ten. The sample was PBMCs from blood, taken 45 days after vaccination. The chain combines TRBV13 with TRBJ2-5, with TRBD1 identical over 10 bases. This clonotype was sampled from a man over 45 who received an inactivated influenza vaccine. This chain's CDR3 is CASSPGQGPETQYF. DNA of the CDR3: TGTGCCAGCAGCCCGGGACAGGGGCCAGAGACCCAGTACTTC.